The entry below gives a single TCR beta chain sequence along with its context. Its antigen remains unknown. A quantity of about 0.5 to 1 ug RNA underwent reverse transcription using random hexamers. TCRdb recomputed calls from the immunoSEQ multiplex PCR reads with MiXCR, one row per CDR3 protein. Here the sample spans about 140,000 distinct CDR3 sequences, approximately 93% being singletons. The authors carried out high-throughput sequencing of TCR beta. They applied it to CD8+ and CD4+ T cells obtained from blood. Controls were drawn from healthy donors and were matched for age and sex. The sample is drawn from a study of CD8 T cells in Susac syndrome. The study's findings and limits: The study's TCR sequencing and HLA analysis drew on a certain number of individuals. That number was acknowledged as relatively small.

V was clipped by 5 bases and J by 2 bases; unmatched bases: 3. Germline CDR1 is DFQATT and CDR2 is SNEGSKA (reference sequence). CDR3 size: 13 residues. The sequence was obtained from a human donor in good health. Sequences were obtained from CD8+ T cells from PBMCs. The rearrangement joins TRBV20-1 to TRBJ2-1; 7 bases map to TRBD2. The CDR3 loop reads CSAPGTTYNEQFF. In nucleotides, the CDR3 is TGCAGTGCTCCCGGGACTACCTACAATGAGCAGTTCTTC.